This T cell receptor beta chain was sequenced during a study of blood T cell repertoires in COVID-19. Study context: Sites in the United States, Italy and Spain provided acute and convalescent COVID-19 samples. From T cells, B-cell-depleted T cells, or PBMCs came the material, which was cDNA or gDNA.

In the study's own analysis: Reference gene primer amplification in the assay estimated nucleated cell counts. The repertoire was sequenced with immunoSEQ multiplex PCR; TCRdb's copy has only in-frame clones and lacks some. V and J calls and clone size are given by that table; D and trimming were obtained from the DNA. This table holds a few hundred thousand clones, roughly 89% found once. This CDR3 has 15 amino acids. Germline CDR1 GTSNPN, CDR2 SVGIG (reference sequence). J was trimmed by 6 bases and V by 4 bases; bases with no gene match: 10. This TCR was sampled from a woman aged 25-40 years with active or convalescent COVID-19. The chain recombines TRBV30 with TRBJ2-1, with TRBD1 matching 9 bases. Specimen: peripheral blood. DNA for the CDR3: TGTGCCTGGATTCCTCTGGACAGGGGCCCCAATGAGCAGTTCTTC. This gives the protein CAWIPLDRGPNEQFF.